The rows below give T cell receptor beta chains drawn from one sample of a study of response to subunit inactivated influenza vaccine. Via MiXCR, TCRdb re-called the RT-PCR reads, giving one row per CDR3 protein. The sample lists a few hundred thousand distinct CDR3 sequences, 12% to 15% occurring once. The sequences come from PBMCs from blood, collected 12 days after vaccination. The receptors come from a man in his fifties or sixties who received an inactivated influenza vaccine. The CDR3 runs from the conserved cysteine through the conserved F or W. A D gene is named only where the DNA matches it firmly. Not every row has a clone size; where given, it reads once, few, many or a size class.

TGCAGCGTCGTGGCGGGGTACAATGAGCAGTTCTTC,CSVVAGYNEQFF,TRBJ2-1,TRBV29-1,few,.
TGTGCCAGCACCGACGGGACACGGTACGAGCAGTACTTC,CASTDGTRYEQYF,TRBJ2-7,TRBV6-2/TRBV6-3,few,.
TGTGCCAGCAGGAGACAGGGCCTTTCCTACAATGAGCAGTTCTTC,CASRRQGLSYNEQFF,TRBJ2-1,TRBV11-2,.,TRBD1
TGTGCCAGCAGCTTAACGACGGGTCAGCCCCAGCATTTT,CASSLTTGQPQHF,TRBJ1-5,TRBV7-3,.,.
TGCAGTGCTCTGTGGACGGGGGGCACCTACGAGCAGTACTTC,CSALWTGGTYEQYF,TRBJ2-7,TRBV20-1,.,.
TGTGCCAGCAGCCCTGTCCCGGGACTAGCGGGGGGGCAAAATGAGCAGTTCTTC,CASSPVPGLAGGQNEQFF,TRBJ2-1,TRBV11-2,.,TRBD2
TGTGCCAGCAGCTCGAACGGACAGGGCTCCTACAATGAGCAGTTCTTC,CASSSNGQGSYNEQFF,TRBJ2-1,TRBV7-9,.,TRBD1
TGTGCCAGCAGCCTCGCCCTTAATTCACCCCTCCACTTT,CASSLALNSPLHF,TRBJ1-6,TRBV3-1,many,.
TGTGCCAGCAGCCGACCCCGTCGCCAAAGCGGGGGGCAAACCTACGAGCAGTACTTC,CASSRPRRQSGGQTYEQYF,TRBJ2-7,TRBV7-8,.,TRBD2
TGCAGTGCTAGAGATCGGAGGGGAAGGGATACGCAGTATTTT,CSARDRRGRDTQYF,TRBJ2-3,TRBV20-1,few,.
TGTGCCAGCAGCTCTAACGGGGCGCGGTACAATGAGCAGTTCTTC,CASSSNGARYNEQFF,TRBJ2-1,TRBV13,few,.
TGCAGTGCCCCGACCGGGGCAGATACGCAGTATTTT,CSAPTGADTQYF,TRBJ2-3,TRBV20-1,.,.
TGTGCCAGCAGAATTTTCAGGGTGGAGGACACCGGGGAGCTGTTTTTT,CASRIFRVEDTGELFF,TRBJ2-2,TRBV11-2,few,.
TGTGCCAGCAGGTGGGGACAGGTTGACTCTGGGGCCAACGTCCTGACTTTC,CASRWGQVDSGANVLTF,TRBJ2-6,TRBV12-3/TRBV12-4,few,TRBD1
TGTGCCAGCAGTTACTCTTCGCAGGAGACAGATACGCAGTATTTT,CASSYSSQETDTQYF,TRBJ2-3,TRBV6-5,few,.
TGTGCCAGCAGCTTAGAGGAGGGACTCCATGAGCAGTTCTTC,CASSLEEGLHEQFF,TRBJ2-1,TRBV7-6,many,.
TGTGCCAGCAGCTTAATTTTCGAGCAGTTCTTC,CASSLIFEQFF,TRBJ2-1,TRBV11-2,few,.
TGTGCCAGCAGCCCCACCGGAGGACTGAACACTGAAGCTTTCTTT,CASSPTGGLNTEAFF,TRBJ1-1,TRBV7-2,once,.
TGCAGTGCTAGAGCTGGACGGAGCTCCTACGAGCAGTACTTC,CSARAGRSSYEQYF,TRBJ2-7,TRBV20-1,.,.
TGTGCCAGCAGCAAAAGGGACAGGACGAATTCACCCCTCCACTTT,CASSKRDRTNSPLHF,TRBJ1-6,TRBV5-4,.,TRBD1
TGTGCCAGCAGGACGGTCGGGACAGGGGGCAATCAGCCCCAGCATTTT,CASRTVGTGGNQPQHF,TRBJ1-5,TRBV6-2/TRBV6-3,many,TRBD1
TGCGCCAGCAGCCCATTAGCGGTTTCCTACAATGAGCAGTTCTTC,CASSPLAVSYNEQFF,TRBJ2-1,TRBV5-1,.,.
TGCAGCGCTGGGGTTAACTATGGCTACACCTTC,CSAGVNYGYTF,TRBJ1-2,TRBV29-1,.,.
TGTGCCATCAGGCCGACGGGACAGTTCTCAGATACGCAGTATTTT,CAIRPTGQFSDTQYF,TRBJ2-3,TRBV10-3,many,TRBD1
TGCGCCAGCAGCCTTTCGGACAGAAAAAATGAAAAACTGTTTTTT,CASSLSDRKNEKLFF,TRBJ1-4,TRBV4-3,few,.
TGTGCCAGCAGCTCATGGACTAGCGGGAGGGGGAATGAGCAGTTCTTC,CASSSWTSGRGNEQFF,TRBJ2-1,TRBV7-6,.,TRBD2
TGTGCCAGCAGTTTCCTTAGCGGGAGTACAGATACGCAGTATTTT,CASSFLSGSTDTQYF,TRBJ2-3,TRBV6-2/TRBV6-3,few,TRBD2
TGTGCCAGCAGTTATGGGAGCGGGGGCATGCAAGAGACCCAGTACTTC,CASSYGSGGMQETQYF,TRBJ2-5,TRBV6-5,few,TRBD2
TGTGACAGCAGCTTGGGGACTAGCGGGGTAGCGGAGACCCAGTACTTC,CDSSLGTSGVAETQYF,TRBJ2-5,TRBV7-2,.,TRBD2